These T cell receptor beta chains were read from a single sample in a study of cytomegalovirus exposure and HLA in healthy donors. Some clones are missing from TCRdb's copy, which holds only in-frame ones; the method was immunoSEQ multiplex PCR. The data show 150,000 to 200,000 clones, approximately 80% seen once. Sequencing used PBMCs. The source is a male donor in good health and CMV-seronegative. The CDR3 runs from the conserved cysteine through the conserved F or W. D genes are given only for firm matches. Some rows mark clone size as missing; the rest say once, few, many or name a class of expanded clone.

clone_size: .
j_call: TRBJ2-1
v_call: TRBV2
d_call: TRBD2
cdr3_nt: TGTGCCAGCTTGGGACTAGCGGAGCCACCGTACAATGAGCAGTTCTTC
cdr3_aa: CASLGLAEPPYNEQFF

clone_size: .
j_call: TRBJ1-3
v_call: TRBV6-1
d_call: .
cdr3_nt: TGTGCCAGCAGTGAAACGACAGTTCTCTCTGGAAACACCATATATTTT
cdr3_aa: CASSETTVLSGNTIYF

clone_size: .
j_call: TRBJ1-1
v_call: TRBV6-5
d_call: TRBD1
cdr3_nt: TGTGCCAGCAGTTACTCGACAGGGAGCAGTAGAACTGAAGCTTTCTTT
cdr3_aa: CASSYSTGSSRTEAFF

clone_size: .
j_call: TRBJ2-3
v_call: TRBV4-3
d_call: .
cdr3_nt: TGCGCCAGCAGCCAAGTTTGGGCAGGGGACACAGATACGCAGTATTTT
cdr3_aa: CASSQVWAGDTDTQYF

clone_size: .
j_call: TRBJ1-4
v_call: TRBV7-9
d_call: .
cdr3_nt: TGTGCCAGCAGCTCCTACAGATCAACTAATGAAAAACTGTTTTTT
cdr3_aa: CASSSYRSTNEKLFF

clone_size: .
j_call: TRBJ1-6
v_call: TRBV28
d_call: TRBD1
cdr3_nt: TGTGCCAGCACCCCACAGGGGGGTTCACCCCTCCACTTT
cdr3_aa: CASTPQGGSPLHF

clone_size: .
j_call: TRBJ2-3
v_call: TRBV7-2
d_call: .
cdr3_nt: TGTGCCAGCAGCGCCCCCGGGACGCAGTATTTT
cdr3_aa: CASSAPGTQYF

clone_size: .
j_call: TRBJ1-3
v_call: TRBV15
d_call: .
cdr3_nt: TGTGCCACCAGCAGAGATCCCGTACTCTCTGGAAACACCATATATTTT
cdr3_aa: CATSRDPVLSGNTIYF

clone_size: .
j_call: TRBJ2-1
v_call: TRBV27
d_call: .
cdr3_nt: TGTGCCAGCAGGCGGGCTAGCGATAACAATGAGCAGTTCTTC
cdr3_aa: CASRRASDNNEQFF

clone_size: .
j_call: TRBJ2-7
v_call: TRBV5-1
d_call: TRBD2
cdr3_nt: TGCGCCAGCAGCCCATATCTAGCGGGAGATGGCGAGCAGTACTTC
cdr3_aa: CASSPYLAGDGEQYF

clone_size: few
j_call: TRBJ2-7
v_call: TRBV18
d_call: TRBD1
cdr3_nt: TGTGCCAGCTCACCAGGGACAGGGACCCCCTACGAGCAGTACTTC
cdr3_aa: CASSPGTGTPYEQYF

clone_size: .
j_call: TRBJ1-1
v_call: TRBV11-2
d_call: .
cdr3_nt: TGTGCCAGCAGCTTAACGGGGATCCAAGGGACTGAAGCTTTCTTT
cdr3_aa: CASSLTGIQGTEAFF

clone_size: .
j_call: TRBJ2-5
v_call: TRBV7-2
d_call: .
cdr3_nt: TGTGCCAGCAGCTTAGCAGTCAGGGAGACCCAGTACTTC
cdr3_aa: CASSLAVRETQYF

clone_size: .
j_call: TRBJ1-1
v_call: TRBV9
d_call: .
cdr3_nt: TGTGCCAGCAGCGTAGCGGGGAGGGCTGAAGCTTTCTTT
cdr3_aa: CASSVAGRAEAFF

clone_size: .
j_call: TRBJ2-1
v_call: TRBV29-1
d_call: .
cdr3_nt: TGCAGCGTTGAATGGCCAAGCTCCTACAATGAGCAGTTCTTC
cdr3_aa: CSVEWPSSYNEQFF

clone_size: .
j_call: TRBJ1-1
v_call: TRBV7-3
d_call: TRBD1
cdr3_nt: TGTGCCAGCAGCTCAGGGACAGGGGATACTGAAGCTTTCTTT
cdr3_aa: CASSSGTGDTEAFF

clone_size: .
j_call: TRBJ2-2
v_call: TRBV9
d_call: .
cdr3_nt: TGTGCCAGCAGCGTAGAACTGCGGGGAACCGGGGAGCTGTTTTTT
cdr3_aa: CASSVELRGTGELFF

clone_size: .
j_call: TRBJ1-5
v_call: TRBV6-1
d_call: .
cdr3_nt: TGTGCCAGCGGCCCCCATCATCAGCCCCAGCATTTT
cdr3_aa: CASGPHHQPQHF

clone_size: .
j_call: TRBJ2-3
v_call: TRBV19
d_call: .
cdr3_nt: TGTGCCAGTAGTCCGGAGGGTGATACGCAGTATTTT
cdr3_aa: CASSPEGDTQYF

clone_size: .
j_call: TRBJ2-7
v_call: TRBV27
d_call: TRBD2
cdr3_nt: TGTGCCAGCAGTTCGAGGCCCGGACTAGCGGCCTCCTACGAGCAGTACTTC
cdr3_aa: CASSSRPGLAASYEQYF

clone_size: .
j_call: TRBJ2-5
v_call: TRBV28
d_call: TRBD1
cdr3_nt: TGTGCCAGCAGTTTCCGCAAGGACAGGCAAGAGACCCAGTACTTC
cdr3_aa: CASSFRKDRQETQYF

clone_size: few
j_call: TRBJ1-2
v_call: TRBV6-5
d_call: TRBD1
cdr3_nt: TGTGCCAGCAGTCATGGGACAGGGAATATGGAAGGCTACACCTTC
cdr3_aa: CASSHGTGNMEGYTF

clone_size: .
j_call: TRBJ1-1
v_call: TRBV5-8
d_call: TRBD1
cdr3_nt: TGTGCCAGCAGCGCGGCGGACAGGGGATGGGGCACTGAAGCTTTCTTT
cdr3_aa: CASSAADRGWGTEAFF

clone_size: .
j_call: TRBJ1-2
v_call: TRBV29-1
d_call: .
cdr3_nt: TGCAGCGTAGATACAGGGTTCTATGGCTACACCTTC
cdr3_aa: CSVDTGFYGYTF

clone_size: .
j_call: TRBJ1-1
v_call: TRBV5-4
d_call: .
cdr3_nt: TGTGCCAGCAGCAGGAGTGGTGGGACTGAAGCTTTCTTT
cdr3_aa: CASSRSGGTEAFF

clone_size: .
j_call: TRBJ1-1
v_call: TRBV5-4
d_call: .
cdr3_nt: TGTGCCAGCAGCCCGGGGGGCGCCGCGAACACTGAAGCTTTCTTT
cdr3_aa: CASSPGGAANTEAFF

clone_size: .
j_call: TRBJ1-4
v_call: TRBV11-2
d_call: TRBD1
cdr3_nt: TGTGCCAGCAGCCCTAGGCAGGGGGCGGAAAAACTGTTTTTT
cdr3_aa: CASSPRQGAEKLFF

clone_size: .
j_call: TRBJ2-1
v_call: TRBV5-1
d_call: TRBD1
cdr3_nt: TGCGCCAGCAGCCGGGGTACACAGGGGGCTGGGGAGCAGTTCTTC
cdr3_aa: CASSRGTQGAGEQFF

clone_size: .
j_call: TRBJ1-2
v_call: TRBV6-1
d_call: .
cdr3_nt: TGTGCCAGCAGCAAAGAAAGGGGAGGTTCCTATGGCTACACCTTC
cdr3_aa: CASSKERGGSYGYTF

clone_size: .
j_call: TRBJ2-7
v_call: TRBV6-5
d_call: .
cdr3_nt: TGTGCCAGCAGGGAGCAAATAGACTCCTACGAGCAGTACTTC
cdr3_aa: CASREQIDSYEQYF

clone_size: .
j_call: TRBJ2-2
v_call: TRBV4-3
d_call: TRBD1
cdr3_nt: TGCGCCAGCAGCCAACAGGAAAACAGGGGGCGCTATTCCGGGGAGCTGTTTTTT
cdr3_aa: CASSQQENRGRYSGELFF

clone_size: .
j_call: TRBJ1-6
v_call: TRBV19
d_call: TRBD1
cdr3_nt: TGTGCCAGCTCCTACATAATAACAGGGGGAAATTCACCCCTCCACTTT
cdr3_aa: CASSYIITGGNSPLHF

clone_size: .
j_call: TRBJ2-1
v_call: TRBV7-9
d_call: TRBD2
cdr3_nt: TGTGCCAGCAGCTTCCCCGGAGGTAGCGGGAGGGTAGAGCAGTTCTTC
cdr3_aa: CASSFPGGSGRVEQFF

clone_size: .
j_call: TRBJ2-1
v_call: TRBV7-7
d_call: TRBD2
cdr3_nt: TGTGCTAGCAGCTTAACGGCGGGGGACTATCATGAGCAGTTCTTC
cdr3_aa: CASSLTAGDYHEQFF

clone_size: .
j_call: TRBJ2-1
v_call: TRBV5-4
d_call: .
cdr3_nt: TGTGCCAGCAGCTTCGGAGCTGAGCAGTTCTTC
cdr3_aa: CASSFGAEQFF

clone_size: .
j_call: TRBJ2-7
v_call: TRBV10-3
d_call: TRBD2
cdr3_nt: TGTGCCATCTCTAGCGGGAGTACCTACGAGCAGTACTTC
cdr3_aa: CAISSGSTYEQYF

clone_size: .
j_call: TRBJ1-1
v_call: TRBV4-2
d_call: .
cdr3_nt: TGTGCCAGCAGCCCCGATTGGGGGGGGGCCACTGAAGCTTTCTTT
cdr3_aa: CASSPDWGGATEAFF

clone_size: .
j_call: TRBJ2-7
v_call: TRBV28
d_call: .
cdr3_nt: TGTGCCAGTAAATATTCCGGGTTGAGCTCCTACGAGCAGTACTTC
cdr3_aa: CASKYSGLSSYEQYF

clone_size: .
j_call: TRBJ1-5
v_call: TRBV18
d_call: .
cdr3_nt: TGTGCCAGCTCCTCCTACAATCAGCCCCAGCATTTT
cdr3_aa: CASSSYNQPQHF

clone_size: few
j_call: TRBJ1-1
v_call: TRBV6-5
d_call: .
cdr3_nt: TGTGCCAGCGCAGGCGGGCACACTGAAGCTTTCTTT
cdr3_aa: CASAGGHTEAFF

clone_size: .
j_call: TRBJ2-3
v_call: TRBV9
d_call: TRBD1
cdr3_nt: TGTGCCAGCAGCGCCCGGGACAGTTGGGATACGCAGTATTTT
cdr3_aa: CASSARDSWDTQYF

clone_size: few
j_call: TRBJ2-7
v_call: TRBV2
d_call: TRBD2
cdr3_nt: TGTGCCAGCAGTCACCCGGGACTAGCGATCTCCTACGAGCAGTACTTC
cdr3_aa: CASSHPGLAISYEQYF

clone_size: .
j_call: TRBJ1-4
v_call: TRBV7-3
d_call: .
cdr3_nt: TGTGCCAGCAGCACCCCGGGGGAGGACGATGAAAAACTGTTTTTT
cdr3_aa: CASSTPGEDDEKLFF

clone_size: few
j_call: TRBJ2-1
v_call: TRBV28
d_call: TRBD2
cdr3_nt: TGTGCCAGCAGTTTAATAGCGGGGGACAATGAGCAGTTCTTC
cdr3_aa: CASSLIAGDNEQFF

clone_size: .
j_call: TRBJ1-2
v_call: TRBV6-1
d_call: TRBD1
cdr3_nt: TGTGCCAGCAGCTCCGGGACAGTCTATGGCTACACCTTC
cdr3_aa: CASSSGTVYGYTF

clone_size: .
j_call: TRBJ1-1
v_call: TRBV15
d_call: TRBD1
cdr3_nt: TGTGCCACCCGCCGGGACAGGGCGAACACTGAAGCTTTCTTT
cdr3_aa: CATRRDRANTEAFF

clone_size: .
j_call: TRBJ1-2
v_call: TRBV9
d_call: .
cdr3_nt: TGTGCCAGCCACGTGGGTTCAGGGTCCCTATATGGCTACACCTTC
cdr3_aa: CASHVGSGSLYGYTF

clone_size: .
j_call: TRBJ1-2
v_call: TRBV28
d_call: TRBD1
cdr3_nt: TGTGCCAGCAGTTCCACGGACAGGACCAGCTATGGCTACACCTTC
cdr3_aa: CASSSTDRTSYGYTF

clone_size: .
j_call: TRBJ2-3
v_call: TRBV5-1
d_call: TRBD2
cdr3_nt: TGCGCCAGCAGCCAGCGGGGGGACTCCACAGATACGCAGTATTTT
cdr3_aa: CASSQRGDSTDTQYF

clone_size: .
j_call: TRBJ1-1
v_call: TRBV5-4
d_call: TRBD1
cdr3_nt: TGTGCCAGCAGCCAGGGGGCGAACACTGAAGCTTTCTTT
cdr3_aa: CASSQGANTEAFF

clone_size: .
j_call: TRBJ2-4
v_call: TRBV5-1
d_call: .
cdr3_nt: TGCGCCAGCAGCGACGGGACAACGCTAGCCAAAAACATTCAGTACTTC
cdr3_aa: CASSDGTTLAKNIQYF